The next 24 T cell receptor beta chains were all read from a single sample in a study of T cell clonotyping in hematopoietic cell transplantation. Method: immunoSEQ multiplex PCR; TCRdb's copy keeps in-frame clones and lacks some. The sample shows about 28,000 clones, about 92% of them seen only once. Time point reported: recipient sample about 28 days before transplant, after cytoreduction. The material was peripheral blood mononuclear cells, obtained before stem cell transplant. These receptors originate from a man aged 50-60 years with acute myeloid leukemia. Some clones in this sample may be carry-over from other donors' samples.

The chain links TRBV28 to TRBJ1-2; D is unclear. Germline lookup yields CDR1 MDHEN and CDR2 SYDVKM. Trimming left V 1 base short and J 5 bases short, with 5 bases between. The CDR3 spans 12 residues. The DNA for the CDR3 is TGTGCCAGCAGTTTATCCCAGTATGGCTACACCTTC. Its translation: CASSLSQYGYTF.

The V and J genes are TRBV27 and TRBJ1-2; TRBD1 is a possible D gene (6 bases). Germline CDR1 is MNHEY and CDR2 is SMNVEV (reference sequence). The V end was cut by 6 bases, the J end by 7 bases, with 18 bases between. The CDR3 contains 14 residues. The CDR3 DNA is TGTGCCAGCAGAAACAGGGCCCACTCCTCTGGCTACACCTTC. Translated: CASRNRAHSSGYTF.

The chain couples TRBV9 to TRBJ2-2; maybe TRBD1 (5 bases). From germline, CDR1 is SGDLS and CDR2 YYNGEE. This CDR3 has 15 residues. V was cut by 3 bases and J by 0 bases, with 9 bases left in between. The CDR3 DNA reads TGTGCCAGCAGCGCGGGCAGGGCGAACACCGGGGAGCTGTTTTTT. The encoded protein is CASSAGRANTGELFF.

The chain couples TRBV11-2 to TRBJ2-7; 11 nucleotides match TRBD2. Germline lookup yields CDR1 SGHAT and CDR2 FQNNGV. After removal of 8 bases from V and 5 bases from J, the junction contained 8 bases not matched to a gene. The CDR3 has 14 amino acids. In DNA, the CDR3 is TGTGCCAGCGTTCTAGCGGGAGGAGCGGACGAGCAGTACTTC. Protein product: CASVLAGGADEQYF.

This clone has just a few counts. This sample includes further DNA sequences coding for the same CDR3. This chain links TRBV30 with TRBJ1-5; TRBD1 matches 8 bases. The germline V gene has CDR1 GTSNPN and CDR2 SVGIG (reference sequence). This CDR3 region has 15 residues. V lost 0 bases, J lost 7 bases, and 8 bases stayed unmatched. The CDR3 region has the DNA TGTGCCTGGAGTGTAAGGTCAGGGGGCAGGCAGCCCCAGCATTTT. As protein: CAWSVRSGGRQPQHF.

The rearrangement joins TRBV27 to TRBJ1-3, with D unclear. This CDR3 has 14 residues. V lost 6 bases, J lost 0 bases, and 9 bases lay in between. Per germline, CDR1 MNHEY and CDR2 SMNVEV (reference sequence). The CDR3 here is CASSPLGSGNTIYF. The CDR3 DNA follows: TGTGCCAGCAGCCCCCTCGGCTCTGGAAACACCATATATTTT.

The genes are TRBV27 and TRBJ2-3; 7 bases are shared with TRBD1. Germline V gene data show CDR1 as MNHEY and CDR2 as SMNVEV (reference sequence). The CDR3 has 15 amino acids. V lost 5 bases to trimming and J lost 2 bases; unmatched junction nucleotides: 7. The CDR3 DNA follows: TGTGCCAGCAGTCCCAACAGGGGCTACACAGATACGCAGTATTTT. Translation gives CASSPNRGYTDTQYF.

This chain uses TRBV9 with TRBJ1-2; 7 nucleotides align to TRBD1. J gave up 0 bases and V 3 bases, and 11 bases lay outside the gene matches. The CDR3 loop spans 17 amino acids. CDR1 and CDR2 from the germline V gene are SGDLS and YYNGEE. The CDR3 DNA reads as TGTGCCAGCAGCGCTAAGGACAGGATGGATCCTAACTATGGCTACACCTTC. Translation gives CASSAKDRMDPNYGYTF.

The chain employs TRBV19 and TRBJ1-2; tentative D call: TRBD1 (6 bases). Trimming pared 3 bases from V and 6 bases from J, leaving 14 bases between. The CDR3 is 14 amino acids. Germline V lookup: CDR1 LNHDA, CDR2 SQIVND (reference sequence). This CDR3 is CASSITGGWNGYTF. The CDR3 DNA sequence: TGTGCCAGTAGTATCACCGGGGGCTGGAATGGCTACACCTTC.

CDR3 nucleotide sequence: TGTGCCAGCAGGGGGGGACTAGCGGTGAACACCGGGGAGCTGTTTTTT. It specifies CASRGGLAVNTGELFF. This rearrangement joins TRBV2 to TRBJ2-2; 11 bases map to TRBD2. J lost 1 base, V lost 6 bases, and 4 bases had no gene match. Germline lookup yields CDR1 SNHLY and CDR2 FYNNEI. The CDR3 is made up of 16 amino acids.

This clone was observed once. The chain links TRBV5-1 to TRBJ2-1, with D maybe TRBD1 (6 bases). CDR1 and CDR2 from the germline V gene are SGHRS and YFSETQ. V lost 0 bases, J lost 4 bases, and 14 bases lay in between. The CDR3 is 16 residues long. The CDR3 loop is CASSLESTGTYNEQFF. CDR3 in DNA: TGCGCCAGCAGCTTGGAGAGCACAGGGACATACAATGAGCAGTTCTTC. The variable domain in full, with the rest retrieved from reference TRBV5-1 and TRBJ2-1, is KAGVTQTPRYLIKTRGQQVTLSCSPISGHRSVSWYQQTPGQGLQFLFEYFSETQRNKGNFPGRFSGRQFSNSRSEMNVSTLELGDSALYLCASSLESTGTYNEQFFGPGTRLTVL.

This clone showed up just a few times. This chain joins TRBV28 and TRBJ1-1; tentatively, D is TRBD1 (5 bases). With 3 bases removed from V and 0 bases from J, the gap between germline ends came to 14 bases. The CDR3 loop spans 16 amino acids. Germline CDR1 is MDHEN and CDR2 is SYDVKM. The CDR3 region has the DNA TGTGCCAGCAGTTTTAGTCAAGAGGGGTTGAACACTGAAGCTTTCTTT. Protein sequence: CASSFSQEGLNTEAFF.

The rearrangement joins TRBV19 to TRBJ2-2; TRBD2 aligns across 7 bases. V was clipped by 4 bases and J by 7 bases; unmatched bases: 18. Germline loops: CDR1 LNHDA, CDR2 SQIVND (reference sequence). This CDR3 spans 18 amino acids. CDR3: CASSNPPIGWRGNGELFF. DNA for the CDR3: TGTGCCAGTAGTAACCCGCCCATAGGTTGGCGGGGGAACGGGGAGCTGTTTTTT.

The rearrangement links TRBV5-1 to TRBJ1-2, with a tentative D call TRBD1 (5 bases). V was shortened by 1 base and J by 6 bases, with 13 bases between the two germline ends. The CDR3 is made up of 14 amino acids. Germline V gene data show CDR1 as SGHRS and CDR2 as YFSETQ. CDR3 coding DNA: TGCGCCAGCAGCTTGTTGGCGGGGGAGAATGGCTACACCTTC. Translation: CASSLLAGENGYTF.

A few counts support this clone. This rearrangement joins TRBV2 to TRBJ2-7; D unclear. CDR1 is SNHLY, CDR2 FYNNEI, per germline. Trimming removed 3 bases at V and 0 bases at J, with 6 bases between. The CDR3 has 13 amino acids. The CDR3 region is CASSEYSSYEQYF. The CDR3 nucleotides are TGTGCCAGCAGTGAGTACAGCTCCTACGAGCAGTACTTC.

This chain uses TRBV7-2 with TRBJ2-5; the D is unclear. V gave up 2 bases and J gave up 4 bases, with 5 bases separating them. CDR3 length equals 12 residues. Germline CDR1 reads SGHTA; CDR2 reads FQGNSA. The CDR3 nucleotides read TGTGCCAGCAGCTTATCCCTAGAGACCCAGTACTTC. It specifies CASSLSLETQYF. The variable domain in full, completed from reference TRBV7-2 and TRBJ2-5, reads GAGVSQSPSNKVTEKGKDVELRCDPISGHTALYWYRQSLGQGLEFLIYFQGNSAPDKSGLPSDRFSAERTGGSVSTLTIQRTQQEDSAVYLCASSLSLETQYFGPGTRLLVL.

This chain connects TRBV6-6 to TRBJ1-1; D is unclear. Germline loops: CDR1 MNHNY, CDR2 SVGAGI (reference sequence). V was pared by 2 bases and J by 1 base, with 8 bases between. The CDR3 spans 14 residues. The CDR3: CASSYGGGNTEAFF. CDR3 in DNA: TGTGCCAGCAGTTACGGTGGAGGGAACACTGAAGCTTTCTTT.

This sequence joins TRBV7-6 and TRBJ2-1; TRBD1 is a possible D gene (6 bases). CDR3 size: 13 residues. CDR1 SGHVS and CDR2 FNYEAQ come from the germline V gene. The V end was cut by 5 bases, the J end by 9 bases, with 14 bases between. Written as DNA, the CDR3 is TGTGCCAGCAGCAACCTAACAGGGTTTGAGCAGTTCTTC. Amino acid sequence: CASSNLTGFEQFF.

V and J are TRBV7-2 and TRBJ2-7; 7 bases map to TRBD2. Germline V gene lookup returns CDR1 SGHTA and CDR2 FQGNSA. The CDR3 covers 16 residues. J gave up 7 bases and V 5 bases, and 17 bases lay outside the gene matches. The CDR3 DNA follows: TGTGCCAGCAGCGAGCTCCCGGGACTACCGGCGGGGGAGCAGTACTTC. As protein: CASSELPGLPAGEQYF.

This chain uses TRBV2 with TRBJ1-1; D not certain. Looked up from germline, CDR1 is SNHLY and CDR2 is FYNNEI. With 2 bases removed from V and 0 bases from J, the gap between germline ends came to 10 bases. There are 15 residues in the CDR3. CDR3 bases: TGTGCCAGCAGTGAATACGGAAGTTTGAACACTGAAGCTTTCTTT. Residues: CASSEYGSLNTEAFF. Full variable domain (missing parts from reference TRBV2 and TRBJ1-1): EPEVTQTPSHQVTQMGQEVILRCVPISNHLYFYWYRQILGQKVEFLVSFYNNEISEKSEIFDDQFSVERPDGSNFTLKIRSTKLEDSAMYFCASSEYGSLNTEAFFGQGTRLTVV.

In this sample, this clone is large (0.1 to 1%). The chain recombines TRBV18 with TRBJ1-5; TRBD1 agrees at 7 bases. The CDR3 runs to 16 residues. Per germline, CDR1 KGHSH and CDR2 LQKENI. The trim removed 2 bases at V and 3 bases at J, leaving 7 bases unmatched. The CDR3 loop reads CASSPEGTVYNQPQHF. In DNA form, the CDR3 reads TGTGCCAGCTCACCAGAAGGGACAGTCTACAATCAGCCCCAGCATTTT.

The chain links TRBV5-6 to TRBJ2-5, with 7 nucleotides matching TRBD1. CDR1 and CDR2 from the germline V gene are SGHDT and YYEEEE. The CDR3 consists of 14 residues. V lost 2 bases and J lost 7; bases outside the gene matches: 8. CDR3 residues: CASSLTGDRVTQYF. The CDR3 DNA reads as TGTGCCAGCAGCTTAACAGGGGATCGGGTGACCCAGTACTTC.

This chain joins TRBV18 and TRBJ1-1, with D perhaps TRBD1 (5 bases). CDR3 size: 14 residues. Germline V gene lookup returns CDR1 KGHSH and CDR2 LQKENI. The V end lost 6 bases, the J end lost 1 base, and 12 bases lay between the germline ends. CDR3 sequence reads: CASSREGPNTEAFF. Here the CDR3 DNA reads TGTGCCAGCTCCCGGGAGGGACCGAACACTGAAGCTTTCTTT. Looking up the rest from reference TRBV18 and TRBJ1-1 gives the full variable domain: NAGVMQNPRHLVRRRGQEARLRCSPMKGHSHVYWYRQLPEEGLKFMVYLQKENIIDESGMPKERFSAEFPKEGPSILRIQQVVRGDSAAYFCASSREGPNTEAFFGQGTRLTVV.

The gene calls are TRBV4-3 and TRBJ1-3, with 8 nucleotides matching TRBD1. Germline lookup yields CDR1 LGHNA and CDR2 YSLEER. Losses at the gene ends were 1 base for V and 4 bases for J; bases not matched to a gene: 3. The CDR3 loop spans 15 amino acids. The CDR3 reads CASSQVQGAGNTIYF. The DNA of the CDR3 is TGCGCCAGCAGCCAAGTGCAGGGGGCGGGAAACACCATATATTTT.